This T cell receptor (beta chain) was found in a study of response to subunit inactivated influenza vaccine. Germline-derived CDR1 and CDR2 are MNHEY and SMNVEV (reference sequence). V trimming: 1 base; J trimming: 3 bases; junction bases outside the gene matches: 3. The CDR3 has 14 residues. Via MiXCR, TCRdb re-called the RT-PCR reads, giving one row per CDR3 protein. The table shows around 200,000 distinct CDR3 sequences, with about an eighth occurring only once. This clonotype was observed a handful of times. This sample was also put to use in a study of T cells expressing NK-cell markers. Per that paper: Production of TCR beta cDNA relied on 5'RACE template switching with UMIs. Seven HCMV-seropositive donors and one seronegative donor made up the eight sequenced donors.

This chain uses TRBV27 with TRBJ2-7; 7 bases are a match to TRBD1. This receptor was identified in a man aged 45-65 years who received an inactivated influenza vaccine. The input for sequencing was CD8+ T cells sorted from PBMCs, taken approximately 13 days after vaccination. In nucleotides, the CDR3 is TGTGCCAGCAGTTTATACAGGGGTTACTACGAGCAGTACTTC. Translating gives CASSLYRGYYEQYF.